The rows below give T cell receptor beta chains drawn from one sample of a study of blood T cell repertoires in COVID-19. Clones were sequenced by immunoSEQ multiplex PCR, and TCRdb holds only the in-frame ones, with some missing. The sample includes about 80,000 clones, 90% of them seen just once. The sequenced sample consisted of peripheral blood. All receptors derive from an elderly woman with active or convalescent COVID-19. Both conserved end residues are part of each CDR3. Each record gives: V gene, CDR3 length, CDR3 protein.

V gene: TRBV19
CDR3 length: 14
CDR3 protein: CASSIQSEPRPQHF

V gene: TRBV7-8
CDR3 length: 14
CDR3 protein: CASSLGPRDQPQHF

V gene: TRBV2
CDR3 length: 15
CDR3 protein: CASRIGLLPTDTQYF

V gene: TRBV9
CDR3 length: 18
CDR3 protein: CASSVEGGSSSYNSPLHF

V gene: TRBV3-1/TRBV3-2
CDR3 length: 17
CDR3 protein: CASSQDQSSLSYNEQFF

V gene: TRBV28
CDR3 length: 14
CDR3 protein: CASTGQSPNEKLFF

V gene: TRBV7-3
CDR3 length: 16
CDR3 protein: CASSLTGSGTYNEQFF

V gene: TRBV18
CDR3 length: 15
CDR3 protein: CASSQTGTAYYEQYF

V gene: TRBV5-5
CDR3 length: 15
CDR3 protein: CASSRTGSSSYEQYF

V gene: TRBV7-8
CDR3 length: 15
CDR3 protein: CASSLAYRGAYEQYF

V gene: TRBV19
CDR3 length: 15
CDR3 protein: CASSKLAMNTGELFF

V gene: TRBV19
CDR3 length: 17
CDR3 protein: CASSTDAWVDSQETQYF

V gene: TRBV10-1
CDR3 length: 16
CDR3 protein: CASSETPDTFNYGYTF

V gene: TRBV3-1/TRBV3-2
CDR3 length: 15
CDR3 protein: CASSQVQPKNTEAFF

V gene: TRBV5-1
CDR3 length: 14
CDR3 protein: CASSAGTGNNEQFF

V gene: TRBV6-4
CDR3 length: 11
CDR3 protein: CASGRGGEQFF

V gene: TRBV27
CDR3 length: 13
CDR3 protein: CASSRRRDQPQHF

V gene: TRBV2
CDR3 length: 14
CDR3 protein: CASSPTGRIDTQYF

V gene: TRBV28
CDR3 length: 14
CDR3 protein: CASSLKGARTEAFF

V gene: TRBV10-3
CDR3 length: 12
CDR3 protein: CAISESGGGYTF

V gene: TRBV18
CDR3 length: 15
CDR3 protein: CASSPPSLEGNEQYF

V gene: TRBV2
CDR3 length: 13
CDR3 protein: CASSEWRGTEAFF